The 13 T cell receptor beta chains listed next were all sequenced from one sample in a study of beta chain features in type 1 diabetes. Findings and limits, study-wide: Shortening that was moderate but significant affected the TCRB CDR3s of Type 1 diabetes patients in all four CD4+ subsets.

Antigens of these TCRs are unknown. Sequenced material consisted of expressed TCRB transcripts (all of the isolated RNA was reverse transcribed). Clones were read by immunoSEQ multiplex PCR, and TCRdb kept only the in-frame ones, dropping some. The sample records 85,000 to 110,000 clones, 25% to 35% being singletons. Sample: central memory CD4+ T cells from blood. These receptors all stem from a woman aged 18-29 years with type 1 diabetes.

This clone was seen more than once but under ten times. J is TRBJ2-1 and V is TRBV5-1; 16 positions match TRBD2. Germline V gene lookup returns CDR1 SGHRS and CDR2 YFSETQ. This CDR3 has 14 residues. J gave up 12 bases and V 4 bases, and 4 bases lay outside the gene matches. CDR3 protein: CASSPGLAGGTQFF. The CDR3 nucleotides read TGCGCCAGCAGCCCGGGACTAGCGGGAGGGACGCAGTTCTTC.

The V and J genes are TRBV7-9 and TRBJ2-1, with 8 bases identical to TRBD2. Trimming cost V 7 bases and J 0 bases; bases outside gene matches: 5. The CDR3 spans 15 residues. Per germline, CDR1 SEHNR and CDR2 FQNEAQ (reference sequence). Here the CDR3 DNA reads TGTGCCAGCACCCGGGGGGGAAGCTCCTACAATGAGCAGTTCTTC. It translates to CASTRGGSSYNEQFF.

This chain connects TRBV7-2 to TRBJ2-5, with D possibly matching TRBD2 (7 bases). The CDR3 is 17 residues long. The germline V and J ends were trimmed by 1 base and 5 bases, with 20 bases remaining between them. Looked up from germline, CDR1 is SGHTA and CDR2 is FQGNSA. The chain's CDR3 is CASSLGWGGGGRETQYF. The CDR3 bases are TGTGCCAGCAGCTTAGGTTGGGGAGGGGGTGGTAGGGAGACCCAGTACTTC.

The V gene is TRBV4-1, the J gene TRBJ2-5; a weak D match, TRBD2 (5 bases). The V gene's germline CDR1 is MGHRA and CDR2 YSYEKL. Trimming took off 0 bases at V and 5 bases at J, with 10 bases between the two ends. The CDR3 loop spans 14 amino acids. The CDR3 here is CASSQERERETQYF. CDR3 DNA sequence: TGCGCCAGCAGCCAAGAGAGGGAGAGGGAGACCCAGTACTTC.

CDR3 coding DNA: TGTGCCAGCAGCCCTGACAGGGGGAGAGGCGAAAAACTGTTTTTT. Encoded protein: CASSPDRGRGEKLFF. The V gene is TRBV7-9, the J gene TRBJ1-4; 9 bases agree with TRBD1. V was clipped by 5 bases and J by 8 bases; unmatched bases: 9. CDR1 is SEHNR and CDR2 is FQNEAQ in the germline V gene (reference sequence). This CDR3 region has 15 residues.

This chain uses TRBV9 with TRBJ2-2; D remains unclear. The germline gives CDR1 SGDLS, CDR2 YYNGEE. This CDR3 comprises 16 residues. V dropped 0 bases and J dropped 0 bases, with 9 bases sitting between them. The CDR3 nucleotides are TGTGCCAGCAGCGTAGTGTTCGGTGCGAACACCGGGGAGCTGTTTTTT. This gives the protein CASSVVFGANTGELFF.

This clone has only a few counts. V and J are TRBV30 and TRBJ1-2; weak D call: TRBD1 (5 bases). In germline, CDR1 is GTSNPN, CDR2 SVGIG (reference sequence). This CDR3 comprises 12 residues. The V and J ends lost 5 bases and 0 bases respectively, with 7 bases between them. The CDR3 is CAWDRANYGYTF. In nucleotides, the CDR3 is TGTGCCTGGGACAGAGCTAACTATGGCTACACCTTC.

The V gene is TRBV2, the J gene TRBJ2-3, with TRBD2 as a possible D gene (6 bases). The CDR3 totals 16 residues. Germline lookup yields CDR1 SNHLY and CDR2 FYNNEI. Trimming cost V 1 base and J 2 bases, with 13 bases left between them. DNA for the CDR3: TGTGCCAGCAGTGAAGTGCAGCGGGTACACACAGATACGCAGTATTTT. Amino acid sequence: CASSEVQRVHTDTQYF. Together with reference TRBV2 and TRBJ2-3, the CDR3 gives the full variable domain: EPEVTQTPSHQVTQMGQEVILRCVPISNHLYFYWYRQILGQKVEFLVSFYNNEISEKSEIFDDQFSVERPDGSNFTLKIRSTKLEDSAMYFCASSEVQRVHTDTQYFGPGTRLTVL.

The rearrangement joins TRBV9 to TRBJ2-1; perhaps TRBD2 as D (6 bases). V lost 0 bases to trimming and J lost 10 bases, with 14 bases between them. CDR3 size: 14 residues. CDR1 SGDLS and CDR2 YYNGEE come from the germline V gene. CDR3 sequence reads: CASSVGGEVREQFF. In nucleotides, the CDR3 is TGTGCCAGCAGCGTAGGAGGGGAGGTTAGGGAGCAGTTCTTC. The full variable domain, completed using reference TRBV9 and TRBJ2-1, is DSGVTQTPKHLITATGQRVTLRCSPRSGDLSVYWYQQSLDQGLQFLIQYYNGEERAKGNILERFSAQQFPDLHSELNLSSLELGDSALYFCASSVGGEVREQFFGPGTRLTVL.

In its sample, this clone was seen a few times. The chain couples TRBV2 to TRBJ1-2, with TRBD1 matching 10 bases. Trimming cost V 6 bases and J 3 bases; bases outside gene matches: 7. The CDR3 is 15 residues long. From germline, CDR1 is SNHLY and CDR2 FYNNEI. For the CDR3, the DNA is TGTGCCAGCAGGACAGGGGGCTTCAGAGACTATGGCTACACCTTC. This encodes CASRTGGFRDYGYTF.

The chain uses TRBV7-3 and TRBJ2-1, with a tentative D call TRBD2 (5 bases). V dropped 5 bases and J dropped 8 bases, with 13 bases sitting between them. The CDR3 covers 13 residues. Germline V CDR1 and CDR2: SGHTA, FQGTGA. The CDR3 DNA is TGTGCCAGCAGCCCAGTGGAGGTCGATGAGCAGTTCTTC. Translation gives CASSPVEVDEQFF.

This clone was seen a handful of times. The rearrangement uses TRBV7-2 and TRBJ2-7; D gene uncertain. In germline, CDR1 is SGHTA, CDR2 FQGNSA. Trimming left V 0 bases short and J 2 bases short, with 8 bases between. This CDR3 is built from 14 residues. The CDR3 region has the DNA TGTGCCAGCAGCTTAGCGCTTCAGGCCTACGAGCAGTACTTC. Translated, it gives CASSLALQAYEQYF. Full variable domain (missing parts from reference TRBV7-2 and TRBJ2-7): GAGVSQSPSNKVTEKGKDVELRCDPISGHTALYWYRQSLGQGLEFLIYFQGNSAPDKSGLPSDRFSAERTGGSVSTLTIQRTQQEDSAVYLCASSLALQAYEQYFGPGTRLTVT.

The CDR3 here is CASSNQGGGEQYV. CDR3 coding DNA: TGTGCCAGTAGTAACCAAGGGGGCGGAGAGCAGTACGTC. V gene TRBV19 combines with J gene TRBJ2-7; TRBD1 aligns across 7 bases. The CDR3 contains 13 residues. J lost 7 bases, V lost 4 bases, and 7 bases had no gene match. Germline assignment: CDR1 LNHDA and CDR2 SQIVND (reference sequence).